What follows is one T cell receptor (beta chain) and its context. The antigen is unknown. The sample originates from a study of cytomegalovirus exposure and HLA in healthy donors. Study results and caveats: Most sequenced TCRs were rare (though some public TCRs occurred in many donors). The study recorded around 160 TCR beta chains that were cytomegalovirus-associated.

The germline CDR1 and CDR2 sequences are SGDLS and YYNGEE. The V segment lost 4 bases and the J segment 5 bases; nucleotides outside the gene matches: 11. This CDR3 has 15 amino acids. Repertoires were generated with immunoSEQ multiplex PCR, while TCRdb's copy carries only in-frame clones and drops some. The sample includes 110,000 or so clones, 70% to 90% of them seen just once. The sample consisted of PBMCs. The sequence was obtained from a woman aged 18-29 years in good health and CMV-seropositive. The chain is built from TRBV9 and TRBJ2-5; 7 nucleotides align to TRBD2. The CDR3: CASSPSGTGGETQYF. CDR3 sequence (DNA): TGTGCCAGCAGCCCCTCAGGGACCGGGGGGGAGACCCAGTACTTC.